Listed below are T cell receptor beta chains from one sample, sequenced in a study of OX40 agonist ivuxolimab in advanced cancers. Some clones are missing from TCRdb's copy, which holds only in-frame ones; the method was immunoSEQ multiplex PCR. In the table there are 20,000 to 25,000 clones, around nine tenths of which are singletons. The sample here was CD4+ or CD8+ T cells sorted from blood, taken in a trial of the OX40 agonist ivuxolimab. The receptors were gathered from an adult with an advanced solid tumor such as melanoma, head and neck, liver or kidney cancer. Both conserved end residues are part of each CDR3. Each record gives: J gene, D gene, V gene, clone size, CDR3 DNA, CDR3 protein. A D gene is named only where the DNA matches it firmly. Size is stated for part of the rows, as once, few or many counts, or as a class when the clone is expanded.

j_call: TRBJ1-1
d_call: -
v_call: TRBV9
clone_size: few
cdr3_nt: TGTGCCAGCAGCGTGGAGGGGCACACTGAAGCTTTCTTT
cdr3_aa: CASSVEGHTEAFF

j_call: TRBJ1-1
d_call: -
v_call: TRBV7-9
clone_size: few
cdr3_nt: TGTGCCAGCAGCTGGGGGGTCCGTGAAGCTTTCTTT
cdr3_aa: CASSWGVREAFF

j_call: TRBJ2-1
d_call: -
v_call: TRBV11-3
clone_size: -
cdr3_nt: TGTGCCAGCAGCCTGGACGGTAGCTCCTACAATGAGCAGTTCTTC
cdr3_aa: CASSLDGSSYNEQFF

j_call: TRBJ1-3
d_call: -
v_call: TRBV5-1
clone_size: -
cdr3_nt: TGCGCCAGCAGCTTGGAGGGGTCCTCTGGAAACACCATATATTTT
cdr3_aa: CASSLEGSSGNTIYF

j_call: TRBJ1-2
d_call: -
v_call: TRBV6-5
clone_size: -
cdr3_nt: TGTGCCAGCAGGGTCGGCAGCCTCTATGGCTACACCTTC
cdr3_aa: CASRVGSLYGYTF

j_call: TRBJ2-7
d_call: -
v_call: TRBV9
clone_size: -
cdr3_nt: TGTGCCAGCAGCCCCCTTCCCGGAGGGGGGGCGCGATCCAACGAGCAGTACTTC
cdr3_aa: CASSPLPGGGARSNEQYF

j_call: TRBJ2-1
d_call: -
v_call: TRBV2
clone_size: -
cdr3_nt: TGTGCCAGCCTCCGTACTAGTAGCAATGAGCAGTTCTTC
cdr3_aa: CASLRTSSNEQFF

j_call: TRBJ2-7
d_call: -
v_call: TRBV5-5
clone_size: once
cdr3_nt: TGTGCCAGCAGCTTGGGAATCGAGCAGTACTTC
cdr3_aa: CASSLGIEQYF

j_call: TRBJ2-1
d_call: -
v_call: TRBV4-1
clone_size: -
cdr3_nt: TGCGCCAGCAGCCAAGAACCCAGGGGGGGATGGACTGGAGATGAGCAGTTCTTC
cdr3_aa: CASSQEPRGGWTGDEQFF

j_call: TRBJ2-1
d_call: TRBD2
v_call: TRBV7-6
clone_size: -
cdr3_nt: TGTGCCAGCAGCTCAAGGGCCGGGACTAGTGGGGGGGTCTACAATGAGCAGTTCTTC
cdr3_aa: CASSSRAGTSGGVYNEQFF

j_call: TRBJ2-1
d_call: -
v_call: TRBV15
clone_size: once
cdr3_nt: TGTGCCACCAGCAGGATGAGAGGGGAGCAGTTCTTC
cdr3_aa: CATSRMRGEQFF

j_call: TRBJ2-7
d_call: -
v_call: TRBV6-5
clone_size: -
cdr3_nt: TGTGCCAGCAGTTACCCCACAGGGGAGGGCTACGAGCAGTACTTC
cdr3_aa: CASSYPTGEGYEQYF

j_call: TRBJ2-7
d_call: TRBD1
v_call: TRBV7-9
clone_size: -
cdr3_nt: TGTGCCAGCAGCTTTACCGGGACAGACTACGAGCAGTACTTC
cdr3_aa: CASSFTGTDYEQYF

j_call: TRBJ2-2
d_call: TRBD1
v_call: TRBV6-5
clone_size: -
cdr3_nt: TGTGCCAGCAGTTCCGGGACAGTGAACACCGGGGAGCTGTTTTTT
cdr3_aa: CASSSGTVNTGELFF

j_call: TRBJ2-3
d_call: -
v_call: TRBV25-1
clone_size: -
cdr3_nt: TGTGCCAGCAGTGAATATGGCGGCAGGGGAGACACAGATACGCAGTATTTT
cdr3_aa: CASSEYGGRGDTDTQYF

j_call: TRBJ1-1
d_call: TRBD1
v_call: TRBV6-5
clone_size: few
cdr3_nt: TGTGCCAGCAGCCAGACAGGGAACATGAACACTGAAGCTTTCTTT
cdr3_aa: CASSQTGNMNTEAFF

j_call: TRBJ2-3
d_call: -
v_call: TRBV7-6
clone_size: -
cdr3_nt: TGTGCCAGCAGCCGGACTAGTGGGGGGCTCGCAGATACGCAGTATTTT
cdr3_aa: CASSRTSGGLADTQYF

j_call: TRBJ1-1
d_call: TRBD1
v_call: TRBV7-6
clone_size: -
cdr3_nt: TGTGCCAGCAGCGACTCAGGGGGGGGCAACACTGAAGCTTTCTTT
cdr3_aa: CASSDSGGGNTEAFF

j_call: TRBJ2-7
d_call: -
v_call: TRBV11-2
clone_size: -
cdr3_nt: TGTGCCAGCAGCTGGGACCCCAACTCCTACGAGCAGTACTTC
cdr3_aa: CASSWDPNSYEQYF

j_call: TRBJ2-7
d_call: -
v_call: TRBV11-2
clone_size: -
cdr3_nt: TGTGCCAGCAGCTTAGGCGGCAGCTCTAGATCCTTC
cdr3_aa: CASSLGGSSRSF

j_call: TRBJ2-1
d_call: -
v_call: TRBV19
clone_size: -
cdr3_nt: TGTGCCAGTAGTGGGGGGGCTTCCTACAATGAGCAGTTCTTC
cdr3_aa: CASSGGASYNEQFF

j_call: TRBJ2-1
d_call: -
v_call: TRBV19
clone_size: -
cdr3_nt: TGTGCCAGTAGTATAGGGGGAACGGGTCGCTGGAGTCGAGGGGTCAATGAGCAGTTCTTC
cdr3_aa: CASSIGGTGRWSRGVNEQFF

j_call: TRBJ2-1
d_call: -
v_call: TRBV5-4
clone_size: -
cdr3_nt: TGTGCCAGCAGCGACTATTACAATGAGCAGTTCTTC
cdr3_aa: CASSDYYNEQFF

j_call: TRBJ1-1
d_call: -
v_call: TRBV29-1
clone_size: -
cdr3_nt: TGCAGCGCTGTGACATCCCTGAACACTGAAGCTTTCTTT
cdr3_aa: CSAVTSLNTEAFF

j_call: TRBJ1-1
d_call: -
v_call: TRBV11-1
clone_size: -
cdr3_nt: TGTGCCAGCAGCTCATCCTTTTCAGACACTGAAGCTTTCTTT
cdr3_aa: CASSSSFSDTEAFF

j_call: TRBJ1-6
d_call: -
v_call: TRBV28
clone_size: -
cdr3_nt: TGTGCCAGCAGTCCGAGGAAAAGTTACAGGGATGAAGCGAATTCACCCCTCCACTTT
cdr3_aa: CASSPRKSYRDEANSPLHF

j_call: TRBJ1-1
d_call: -
v_call: TRBV6-6
clone_size: once
cdr3_nt: TGTGCCAGCAGTTACGGCACTGAAGCTTTCTTT
cdr3_aa: CASSYGTEAFF

j_call: TRBJ1-1
d_call: TRBD1
v_call: TRBV19
clone_size: -
cdr3_nt: TGTGCCAGTAGTATCGGGACAGCTGAAGCTTTCTTT
cdr3_aa: CASSIGTAEAFF

j_call: TRBJ2-3
d_call: TRBD2
v_call: TRBV13
clone_size: once
cdr3_nt: TGTGCCAGCAGCTCCCCTAGCGGGGGGGCTCATACGCAGTATTTT
cdr3_aa: CASSSPSGGAHTQYF

j_call: TRBJ2-5
d_call: -
v_call: TRBV14
clone_size: -
cdr3_nt: TGTGCCAGCAGCAATGGAGAGACCCAGTACTTC
cdr3_aa: CASSNGETQYF

j_call: TRBJ2-7
d_call: -
v_call: TRBV2
clone_size: -
cdr3_nt: TGTGCCAGCAAGGGCAGTACCTACGAGCAGTACTTC
cdr3_aa: CASKGSTYEQYF

j_call: TRBJ2-1
d_call: -
v_call: TRBV4-1
clone_size: -
cdr3_nt: TGCGCCAGCAGCCAAGATGGCTCGGGTCTAATCAATGAGCAGTTCTTC
cdr3_aa: CASSQDGSGLINEQFF

j_call: TRBJ1-1
d_call: -
v_call: TRBV14
clone_size: few
cdr3_nt: TGTGCCAGCAGCCAGGGGGGGGCGCTTGGCGCTGAAGCTTTCTTT
cdr3_aa: CASSQGGALGAEAFF

j_call: TRBJ2-7
d_call: TRBD1
v_call: TRBV13
clone_size: -
cdr3_nt: TGTGCCAGCAGCCTCGGACAGGGCGGGTACGAGCAGTACTTC
cdr3_aa: CASSLGQGGYEQYF

j_call: TRBJ1-4
d_call: -
v_call: TRBV11-2
clone_size: -
cdr3_nt: TGTGCCAGCAGCCACTGGTGGGATTCGTCGGAAAAACTGTTTTTT
cdr3_aa: CASSHWWDSSEKLFF

j_call: TRBJ2-7
d_call: -
v_call: TRBV7-8
clone_size: -
cdr3_nt: TGTGCCAGCAGCTTAGCGCCGAGCAACTACGAGCAGTACTTC
cdr3_aa: CASSLAPSNYEQYF

j_call: TRBJ2-2
d_call: TRBD1
v_call: TRBV11-2
clone_size: once
cdr3_nt: TGTGCCAGCAGCTCGGGACAGGGGGACTCCCCGAACACCGGGGAGCTGTTTTTT
cdr3_aa: CASSSGQGDSPNTGELFF

j_call: TRBJ2-2
d_call: TRBD2
v_call: TRBV4-3
clone_size: -
cdr3_nt: TGCGCCAGCAGCTTCTGGGGGGGTAATACCGGGGAGCTGTTTTTT
cdr3_aa: CASSFWGGNTGELFF

j_call: TRBJ2-7
d_call: -
v_call: TRBV5-1
clone_size: once
cdr3_nt: TGCGCCAGCAGCGTGGCATACGAGCAGTACTTC
cdr3_aa: CASSVAYEQYF

j_call: TRBJ1-1
d_call: -
v_call: TRBV7-9
clone_size: -
cdr3_nt: TGTGCCAGCAGCTTCGTAATTGGGGGCACTGAAGCTTTCTTT
cdr3_aa: CASSFVIGGTEAFF

j_call: TRBJ2-5
d_call: -
v_call: TRBV4-3
clone_size: -
cdr3_nt: TGCGCCAGCAGCCAAGTGGGGGAAATAGAGACCCAGTACTTC
cdr3_aa: CASSQVGEIETQYF

j_call: TRBJ1-1
d_call: TRBD1
v_call: TRBV28
clone_size: -
cdr3_nt: TGTGCCAGCAGTTTGGACGACAGGGGGGCTGAAGCTTTCTTT
cdr3_aa: CASSLDDRGAEAFF

j_call: TRBJ1-1
d_call: -
v_call: TRBV7-8
clone_size: -
cdr3_nt: TGTGCCAGCATCCTGTGGGAAGGGCTGAACACTGAAGCTTTCTTT
cdr3_aa: CASILWEGLNTEAFF

j_call: TRBJ2-5
d_call: -
v_call: TRBV7-9
clone_size: once
cdr3_nt: TGTGCCAGCAGCTCTAAGGACAGTAGACAAGAGACCCAGTACTTC
cdr3_aa: CASSSKDSRQETQYF

j_call: TRBJ1-1
d_call: TRBD1
v_call: TRBV5-4
clone_size: few
cdr3_nt: TGTGCCAGCAGCTTCGGGACAGGGGTTGAAGCTTTCTTT
cdr3_aa: CASSFGTGVEAFF

j_call: TRBJ1-2
d_call: -
v_call: TRBV4-2
clone_size: -
cdr3_nt: TGTGCCAGCAGCCAGGGGGCTTTGTATGGCTACACCTTC
cdr3_aa: CASSQGALYGYTF

j_call: TRBJ2-6
d_call: TRBD1
v_call: TRBV27
clone_size: -
cdr3_nt: TGTGCCAGCAGCCCGGGACAGGGGACTGGGGCCAACGTCCTGACTTTC
cdr3_aa: CASSPGQGTGANVLTF

j_call: TRBJ2-7
d_call: -
v_call: TRBV10-3
clone_size: -
cdr3_nt: TGTGCCATCAGTGACCCGTGGGAGGGGGCCCGTACCTACGAGCAGTACTTC
cdr3_aa: CAISDPWEGARTYEQYF

j_call: TRBJ2-7
d_call: -
v_call: TRBV4-2
clone_size: -
cdr3_nt: TGTGCCAGCAGCCAAGGCGCGCCCCAAGTCTACGAGCAGTACTTC
cdr3_aa: CASSQGAPQVYEQYF

j_call: TRBJ1-1
d_call: -
v_call: TRBV9
clone_size: -
cdr3_nt: TGTGCCAGCAGCGTAGGAGTAGGTCTGAACACTGAAGCTTTCTTT
cdr3_aa: CASSVGVGLNTEAFF

j_call: TRBJ1-1
d_call: -
v_call: TRBV27
clone_size: -
cdr3_nt: TGTGCCAGCAGACCCAAAATGGGACTCAATCGGAACACTGAAGCTTTCTTT
cdr3_aa: CASRPKMGLNRNTEAFF

j_call: TRBJ1-2
d_call: TRBD1
v_call: TRBV27
clone_size: -
cdr3_nt: TGTGCCAGCAGTTTGGACAGGGACATCTATGGCTACACCTTC
cdr3_aa: CASSLDRDIYGYTF

j_call: TRBJ1-5
d_call: TRBD1
v_call: TRBV28
clone_size: few
cdr3_nt: TGTGCCAGCAGTTCCCGGGACAGGGGGCTCGGGCAGCCCCAGCATTTT
cdr3_aa: CASSSRDRGLGQPQHF

j_call: TRBJ2-7
d_call: -
v_call: TRBV11-2
clone_size: few
cdr3_nt: TGTGCCAGCAGCTTAGAGCGCAGGGTCGAGTACTTC
cdr3_aa: CASSLERRVEYF

j_call: TRBJ1-3
d_call: -
v_call: TRBV11-1
clone_size: -
cdr3_nt: TGTGCCAGCAGCCCGGGTCCGGGTCGGAAGGACACCATATATTTT
cdr3_aa: CASSPGPGRKDTIYF

j_call: TRBJ2-1
d_call: -
v_call: TRBV9
clone_size: -
cdr3_nt: TGTGCCAGCAGCCTCCTTGGGGGAGGATACAATGAGCAGTTCTTC
cdr3_aa: CASSLLGGGYNEQFF

j_call: TRBJ2-7
d_call: -
v_call: TRBV5-5
clone_size: -
cdr3_nt: TGTGCCAGCAGTCTGGGGCTGTTAACCTACGAGCAGTACTTC
cdr3_aa: CASSLGLLTYEQYF

j_call: TRBJ2-7
d_call: -
v_call: TRBV7-6
clone_size: -
cdr3_nt: TGTGCCAGCAGCCCCCTCGGGAACAGCCTTTACGAGCAGTACTTC
cdr3_aa: CASSPLGNSLYEQYF

j_call: TRBJ2-7
d_call: -
v_call: TRBV27
clone_size: -
cdr3_nt: TGTGCCAGCAGTTTGGAGGGGGGGACCTACGAGCAGTACTTC
cdr3_aa: CASSLEGGTYEQYF